This T cell receptor beta chain came from a study of spatial heterogeneity in lung cancer. About the research overall: Detected sequences consistently included more beta-chain ones than alpha-chain ones.

This clonotype was observed many times. The antigen is unknown. The library was designed around alpha chains, so this beta chain is a stray read whose abundance carries little weight. The time point was: sample taken at primary tumor resection. Researchers sequenced whole RNA taken from tumor, nontumor lung or frozen PBMC without sorting. Individually, TCR cDNA molecules were each labelled with a unique molecular identifier. TCRdb itself ran the 5' RACE reads through MiXCR, one entry per CDR3 protein. The sample has about 14,000 distinct CDR3 sequences, about 4.4% seen once. Broader study findings: In tumors, expanded intratumoral alpha and beta TCR counts tracked mutation counts.

The sample in question was lung tumor tissue, obtained at surgery. The clonotype comes from a female donor with early-stage non-small cell lung cancer.

The CDR3, as DNA: TGCAGTGCGAGGGACAGAGACTCTCATGGCTACACCTTC. Its protein product is CSARDRDSHGYTF. This rearrangement joins TRBV20-1 to TRBJ1-2; 7 bases fit TRBD1. CDR1 is DFQATT, CDR2 SNEGSKA, per germline (reference sequence). The ends lost 6 bases at V and 6 bases at J; junction bases unmatched: 10. The CDR3 runs 13 residues.